This T cell receptor beta chain was sequenced during a study of blood T cell repertoires in COVID-19. Study-level information: T cells, B-cell-depleted T cells, or PBMCs supplied cDNA or gDNA.

Germline-derived CDR1 and CDR2 are LGHDT and YNNKEL (reference sequence). CDR3 size: 15 residues. Trimming shortened V by 0 bases and J by 3 bases, and 11 bases separated the two germline ends. In the authors' workflow: By means of reference gene primer amplification, nucleated cell counts were estimated. Data came from immunoSEQ multiplex PCR; TCRdb stores just in-frame clones and leaves some out. D and trimming come from the DNA, and the V and J calls and clone size come from that table. This table holds about 130,000 clones, about 92% found once. The receptor was isolated from a man between 50 and 59 years old with active COVID-19. The source material was peripheral blood. This sequence joins TRBV3-1 (or the pseudogene TRBV3-2) and TRBJ2-5, with a tentative D call TRBD1 (5 bases). The CDR3 sequence: CASSQDRSGKETQYF. The CDR3 DNA follows: TGTGCCAGCAGCCAAGACAGGTCAGGGAAAGAGACCCAGTACTTC.